One and the same sample provided the 21 T cell receptor beta chains below, sequenced in a study of blood T cell repertoires in COVID-19. Data came from immunoSEQ multiplex PCR; TCRdb stores just in-frame clones and leaves some out. The table includes 300,000 or so clones, roughly 90% detected once. The sample consisted of PBMCs or T cells enriched from blood (not recorded which). These receptors were collected from a woman in her 30s who had recovered from COVID-19.

This chain uses TRBV5-8 with TRBJ2-7; 10 bases align to TRBD1. V trimming: 7 bases; J trimming: 3 bases; junction bases outside the gene matches: 7. The CDR3 is 14 amino acids. Germline CDR1 SGHTS, CDR2 YDEGEE. The CDR3 loop is CASAPGQGYYEQYF. The CDR3 coding sequence is TGTGCCAGCGCCCCGGGACAGGGGTACTACGAGCAGTACTTC. The full variable domain, rest sourced from reference TRBV5-8 and TRBJ2-7, is EAGVTQSPTHLIKTRGQQATLRCSPISGHTSVYWYQQALGLGLQFLLWYDEGEERNRGNFPPRFSGRQFPNYSSELNVNALELEDSALYLCASAPGQGYYEQYFGPGTRLTVT.

J is TRBJ2-1 and V is TRBV7-2; the match to TRBD2 covers 7 bases. The CDR3 sequence is 16 residues long. The ends lost 5 bases at V and 7 bases at J; junction bases unmatched: 14. Germline V CDR1 and CDR2: SGHTA, FQGNSA. Here the CDR3 DNA reads TGTGCCAGCAGCGCAGGAGGGACTAATCCTGTGAATGAGCAGTTCTTC. The encoded protein is CASSAGGTNPVNEQFF.

The gene calls are TRBV7-2 and TRBJ1-3; D not certain. V was pared by 1 base and J by 0 bases, with 7 bases between. The CDR3 length is 15 residues. Germline CDR1 and CDR2: SGHTA and FQGNSA. As DNA, the CDR3 is TGTGCCAGCAGCTTAGTTTCAGACTCTGGAAACACCATATATTTT. Translating gives CASSLVSDSGNTIYF.

The chain has TRBV4-1 and TRBJ1-2; 7 bases map to TRBD1. The J segment lost 5 bases and the V segment lost 1 base, leaving 7 bases of the junction unmatched. Germline CDR1 is MGHRA and CDR2 is YSYEKL. This CDR3 comprises 15 residues. The CDR3 coding sequence is TGCGCCAGCAGCCAAGGGCCGGGACAGCTTTATGGCTACACCTTC. It specifies CASSQGPGQLYGYTF.

The V call is TRBV28, the J call TRBJ2-7; 9 bases line up with TRBD1. Looked up from germline, CDR1 is MDHEN and CDR2 is SYDVKM. This CDR3 contains 14 residues. With 6 bases clipped from V and 3 bases from J, the junction kept 6 bases outside the gene matches. In nucleotides, the CDR3 is TGTGCCAGCAGAACCCCGGGACAGGGCTACGAGCAGTACTTC. Translated, it gives CASRTPGQGYEQYF.

The chain is built from TRBV6-2 or TRBV6-3 and TRBJ1-6; 7 bases are a match to TRBD1. This CDR3 spans 16 amino acids. Per the germline V gene, CDR1 is MNHEY and CDR2 is SVGEGT. The ends lost 6 bases at V and 13 bases at J; junction bases unmatched: 18. The CDR3 reads CASSFPRTGRINPLHF. CDR3 nucleotides: TGTGCCAGCAGCTTCCCCCGGACAGGTAGAATAAATCCCCTCCACTTT.

The chain has TRBV6-4 and TRBJ2-7, with a weak D call TRBD1 (5 bases). The CDR3 spans 12 residues. Trimming took 1 base from V and 7 from J, leaving 8 bases between them. Germline CDR1 MRHNA, CDR2 SNTAGT. The CDR3 bases are TGTGCCAGCAGTGACTACAAGGGGGAGCAGTACTTC. Its protein product is CASSDYKGEQYF.

The count of this clone is one. J is TRBJ2-5 and V is TRBV5-1, with D hard to call. Germline V gene sequence: CDR1 SGHRS, CDR2 YFSETQ. V shed 3 bases and J shed 1 base, with 7 bases lying between them. This CDR3 is built from 13 residues. The CDR3 bases are TGCGCCAGCAGCTACAGTCGCCAAGAGACCCAGTACTTC. Encoded protein: CASSYSRQETQYF.

This chain links TRBV7-9 with TRBJ2-7; 9 bases map to TRBD1. V lost 5 bases to trimming and J lost 2 bases; unmatched junction nucleotides: 7. Germline-derived CDR1 and CDR2 are SEHNR and FQNEAQ (reference sequence). The CDR3 covers 15 residues. Here the CDR3 DNA reads TGTGCCAGCAGCCCATGGACAGGGGAACCCTACGAGCAGTACTTC. Amino acids: CASSPWTGEPYEQYF.

This clone was detected a few times. This chain links TRBV28 with TRBJ1-6; 8 bases map to TRBD1. Per the germline V gene, CDR1 is MDHEN and CDR2 is SYDVKM. The CDR3 totals 16 residues. Trimming took 3 bases from V and 2 from J; bases not matched to a gene: 3. CDR3 coding DNA: TGTGCCAGCAGTTTCCAGGGGGCAACCTATAATTCACCCCTCCACTTT. This sequence encodes CASSFQGATYNSPLHF. The whole variable domain, remainder taken from reference TRBV28 and TRBJ1-6, is DVKVTQSSRYLVKRTGEKVFLECVQDMDHENMFWYRQDPGLGLRLIYFSYDVKMKEKGDIPEGYSVSREKKERFSLILESASTNQTSMYLCASSFQGATYNSPLHFGNGTRLTVT.

This rearrangement joins TRBV6-5 to TRBJ1-2; 7 nucleotides match TRBD1. The V gene end was trimmed by 5 bases and the J gene end by 1 base; junction bases not matched to a gene: 7. CDR1 MNHEY and CDR2 SVGAGI come from the germline V gene. CDR3 size: 15 residues. CDR3 nucleotide sequence: TGTGCCAGCAGTACCCGACAGGGCTTTAACTATGGCTACACCTTC. Translation: CASSTRQGFNYGYTF.

This sequence joins TRBV19 and TRBJ2-1, with D tentatively TRBD1 (6 bases). Trimming stripped 3 bases from V and 6 bases from J, with 15 bases between. CDR1 LNHDA and CDR2 SQIVND come from the germline V gene (reference sequence). There are 15 residues in the CDR3. The chain's CDR3 is CASSISQGWGNEQFF. CDR3 nucleotide sequence: TGTGCCAGTAGTATCTCGCAGGGGTGGGGCAATGAGCAGTTCTTC.

CDR3 DNA: TGTGCCACCAGTGATTACGACAGGGGGTGGCGAGAGACCCAGTACTTC. Translating it yields CATSDYDRGWRETQYF. V gene TRBV24-1 combines with J gene TRBJ2-5; TRBD1 agrees at 9 bases. The CDR3 runs 16 residues. V was clipped by 2 bases and J by 4 bases; unmatched bases: 7. Germline CDR1 and CDR2: KGHDR and SFDVKD.

In its sample, this clone was seen a few times. This sequence joins TRBV11-2 and TRBJ2-7; D uncertain. V was clipped by 5 bases and J by 2 bases, with 7 bases between them. From germline, CDR1 is SGHAT and CDR2 FQNNGV. CDR3 length: 12 residues. The CDR3 region has the DNA TGTGCCAGCAGCCCCCCCGCCTACGAGCAGTACTTC. Protein: CASSPPAYEQYF.

The V and J genes are TRBV6-6 and TRBJ2-3; possibly TRBD1 for D (6 bases). Germline CDR1 and CDR2: MNHNY and SVGAGI (reference sequence). The CDR3 loop spans 16 amino acids. V was clipped by 6 bases and J by 2 bases, with 18 bases between them. The CDR3 is CASRYPGVGHTDTQYF. DNA of the CDR3: TGTGCCAGCAGGTATCCAGGGGTAGGACACACAGATACGCAGTATTTT.

The chain joins TRBV30 to TRBJ1-5; D gene uncertain. Trimming took off 0 bases at V and 4 bases at J, with 13 bases between the two ends. There are 15 residues in the CDR3. CDR1 and CDR2 (germline): GTSNPN, SVGIG (reference sequence). The CDR3 DNA reads TGTGCCTGGAGTGTACGAGGAGGAGGGAATCAGCCCCAGCATTTT. Residues: CAWSVRGGGNQPQHF. Full variable domain (missing parts from reference TRBV30 and TRBJ1-5): SQTIHQWPATLVQPVGSPLSLECTVEGTSNPNLYWYRQAAGRGLQLLFYSVGIGQISSEVPQNLSASRPQDRQFILSSKKLLLSDSGFYLCAWSVRGGGNQPQHFGDGTRLSIL.

This clone was seen a handful of times. The gene calls are TRBV14 and TRBJ2-2; 10 bases line up with TRBD1. CDR3 length: 14 amino acids. CDR1 SGHDN and CDR2 FVKESK come from the germline V gene. Trimming removed 8 bases from V and 3 bases from J; junction bases left unmatched: 3. CDR3 in amino acids: CASGGQGYTGELFF. The DNA of the CDR3 is TGTGCCAGCGGGGGACAGGGGTACACCGGGGAGCTGTTTTTT.

This clone occurred a few times. V and J are TRBV27 and TRBJ1-1; the D gene is possibly TRBD1 (5 bases). This CDR3 has 13 residues. Germline V gene data show CDR1 as MNHEY and CDR2 as SMNVEV (reference sequence). V lost 7 bases, J lost 4 bases, and 13 bases lay in between. CDR3 sequence: CASKLGAITEAFF. The CDR3 region has the DNA TGTGCCAGCAAGCTTGGGGCGATCACTGAAGCTTTCTTT.

This clone was picked up one time. J is TRBJ1-1 and V is TRBV19, with a tentative D call TRBD1 (6 bases). The length of the CDR3 is 14 residues. Germline V gives CDR1 LNHDA, CDR2 SQIVND (reference sequence). V was trimmed by 5 bases and J by 1 base, leaving 11 bases between them. As DNA, the CDR3 is TGTGCCAGTAGTTTACACAGGGAGAACACTGAAGCTTTCTTT. Residues: CASSLHRENTEAFF. Supplemented by reference TRBV19 and TRBJ1-1, the full variable domain reads DGGITQSPKYLFRKEGQNVTLSCEQNLNHDAMYWYRQDPGQGLRLIYYSQIVNDFQKGDIAEGYSVSREKKESFPLTVTSAQKNPTAFYLCASSLHRENTEAFFGQGTRLTVV.

This sequence joins TRBV4-3 and TRBJ2-7, with TRBD1 matching over 8 bases. CDR1 is LGHNA and CDR2 is YSLEER in the germline V gene. This CDR3 region has 13 residues. Trimming removed 4 bases from V and 5 bases from J; junction bases left unmatched: 4. CDR3 sequence reads: CASSLGQGHEQYF. The CDR3 DNA follows: TGCGCCAGCAGCCTAGGACAGGGCCACGAGCAGTACTTC.

To note about this clone: The limits of the CDR3 on the DNA are not certain, so only TCRdb's listed CDR3 is given. The V and J genes are TRBV29-1 and TRBJ2-7; TRBD1 is the table's D call, not checked against the DNA. The germline V gene encodes CDR1 SQVTM and CDR2 ANQGSEA. Including both end residues, the CDR3 is 12 amino acids long. The CDR3 sequence is CSVWGPGTGKYF.